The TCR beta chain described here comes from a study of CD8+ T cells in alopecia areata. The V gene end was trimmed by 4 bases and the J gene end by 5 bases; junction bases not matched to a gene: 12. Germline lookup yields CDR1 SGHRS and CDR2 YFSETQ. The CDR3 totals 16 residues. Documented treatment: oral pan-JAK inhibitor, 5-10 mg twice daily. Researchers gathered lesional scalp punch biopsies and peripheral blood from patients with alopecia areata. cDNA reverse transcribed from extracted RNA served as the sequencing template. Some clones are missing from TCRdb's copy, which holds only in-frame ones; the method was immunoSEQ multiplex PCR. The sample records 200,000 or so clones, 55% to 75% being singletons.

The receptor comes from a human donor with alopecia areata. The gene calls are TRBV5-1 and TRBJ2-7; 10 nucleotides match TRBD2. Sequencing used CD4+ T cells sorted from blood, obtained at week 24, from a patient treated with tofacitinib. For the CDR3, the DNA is TGCGCCAGCAGCCGAACCGGGACTAGCGCTCGCGACGAGCAGTACTTC. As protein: CASSRTGTSARDEQYF. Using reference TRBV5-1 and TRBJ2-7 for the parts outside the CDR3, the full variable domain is KAGVTQTPRYLIKTRGQQVTLSCSPISGHRSVSWYQQTPGQGLQFLFEYFSETQRNKGNFPGRFSGRQFSNSRSEMNVSTLELGDSALYLCASSRTGTSARDEQYFGPGTRLTVT.